Listed below are T cell receptor beta chains from one sample, sequenced in a study of T cell responses to AZD1222 COVID-19 vaccine. Some clones are missing from TCRdb's copy, which holds only in-frame ones; the method was immunoSEQ multiplex PCR. The profile shows fewer than 120,000 clones, 88% of them singletons. Sequencing was performed on peripheral blood, taken on day 0 of AZD1222 vaccination. Source of these receptors: an adult in good health. CDR3s include the opening cysteine and the closing phenylalanine or tryptophan. Each record gives: D gene, J gene, clone size, V gene, CDR3 DNA, CDR3 protein. A D gene is named only where the DNA matches it firmly. For some rows the clone size is stated as once, few or many, or as a class when expanded; others skip it.

TRBD1,TRBJ2-7,-,TRBV29-1,TGCAGCGTTGGGGCAGGGGGCTCCTACGAGCAGTACTTC,CSVGAGGSYEQYF
-,TRBJ1-5,few,TRBV5-8,TGTGCCAGCAGCGACCCCCCAGGGCGGGACAATCAGCCCCAGCATTTT,CASSDPPGRDNQPQHF
-,TRBJ2-5,-,TRBV5-1,TGCGCCAGCAGCGTCAGGATGCAAGAGACCCAGTACTTC,CASSVRMQETQYF
-,TRBJ1-1,-,TRBV7-8,TGTGCCAGCAGCCCCGGGCCAATTGAGGGCACTGAAGCTTTCTTT,CASSPGPIEGTEAFF
-,TRBJ1-2,-,TRBV5-1,TGCGCCAGCAGCTTGAATGGGGAAGGACGAGACTACACCTTC,CASSLNGEGRDYTF
TRBD1,TRBJ1-1,-,TRBV6-6,TGTGCCAGCAGACGGGGGACAGGGGATAACACTGAAGCTTTCTTT,CASRRGTGDNTEAFF
-,TRBJ2-1,-,TRBV2,TGTGCAAGCGACGACAATGAGCAGTTCTTC,CASDDNEQFF
-,TRBJ1-4,once,TRBV5-6,TGTGCCAGCAGCCGCAGGGATACTAATGAAAAACTGTTTTTT,CASSRRDTNEKLFF
TRBD2,TRBJ2-2,-,TRBV7-6,TGTGCCAGCAGCCCCCCGGGAGGTCTAAGGACCGGGGAGCTGTTTTTT,CASSPPGGLRTGELFF
-,TRBJ1-1,-,TRBV18,TGTGCCAGCTCACTAGTATATGACACTGAAGCTTTCTTT,CASSLVYDTEAFF
TRBD1,TRBJ1-2,-,TRBV6-1,TGTGCCAGCAGTGAAGTCCTGGGGGACAGCGGTGTTGGCTACACCTTC,CASSEVLGDSGVGYTF
TRBD2,TRBJ2-3,-,TRBV7-2,TGTGCCAGCAGCTTGCGACTAGCGGGAGGGGGAGATACGCAGTATTTT,CASSLRLAGGGDTQYF